Described below is a single T cell receptor beta chain sequence and its context. CDR3 length: 14 amino acids. V was pared by 3 bases and J by 4 bases, with 10 bases between. From germline, CDR1 is SGHRS and CDR2 YFSETQ. The data stem from a study of T-cell reconstitution after alpha-beta-depleted transplantation in children. Preparation of the TCRbeta library involved a method that used unique molecular identifiers. Each CDR3 protein is one row after TCRdb ran MiXCR on the PCR reads. The repertoire includes 800,000 to 1,000,000 distinct CDR3 sequences, roughly 29% of them detected once, and roughly 27% sits in the top ten.

V is TRBV5-1 and J is TRBJ1-4; D is uncertain. The clonotype comes from a boy in the first two years of life who had a stem cell transplant for SCID, so the T cells may come from the graft donor. The sample in question was PBMCs, mostly from graft donor cells, obtained 360 days after TCRalphabeta/CD19-depleted stem cell transplant. The CDR3 protein is CASSSGRINEKLFF. The CDR3 DNA follows: TGCGCCAGCAGCTCTGGACGGATTAATGAAAAACTGTTTTTT. The complete variable domain, with remaining parts taken from reference TRBV5-1 and TRBJ1-4, reads KAGVTQTPRYLIKTRGQQVTLSCSPISGHRSVSWYQQTPGQGLQFLFEYFSETQRNKGNFPGRFSGRQFSNSRSEMNVSTLELGDSALYLCASSSGRINEKLFFGSGTQLSVL.